This record concerns one T cell receptor beta chain sequence. Germline assignment: CDR1 WNHNN and CDR2 SYGVQD (reference sequence). The CDR3 sequence is 19 residues long. Trimming took 0 bases from V and 7 from J, leaving 25 bases between them. The data belong to a study of T cell responses to AZD1222 COVID-19 vaccine. TCRdb's table, derived via immunoSEQ multiplex PCR, lists solely in-frame clones and lacks some. The table lists about 150,000 clones, 90% to 95% of them singletons, with 9.1% in the top ten. The input for sequencing was peripheral blood, taken on day 0 of AZD1222 vaccination. The TCR originated in an adult in good health. The chain is built from TRBV10-1 and TRBJ2-1; D gene ambiguous. The CDR3 DNA is TGCGCCAGCAGTGAGTCGAGAGAGGCCCGCCCGCCTTTCAGGAATGAGCAGTTCTTC. Its protein product is CASSESREARPPFRNEQFF.